This T cell receptor beta chain was identified during a study of beta chain features in type 1 diabetes. This clone was seen a few times. Its antigen is still unknown. Every donor had blood drawn once into heparin, around 120 mL on average. The length of the CDR3 is 15 residues. Germline lookup yields CDR1 SGDLS and CDR2 YYNGEE. With 0 bases removed from V and 2 bases from J, the gap between germline ends came to 11 bases. Of the isolated RNA, all was reverse transcribed, and so the sequenced material was expressed TCRB transcripts. The repertoire was sequenced with immunoSEQ multiplex PCR; TCRdb's copy has only in-frame clones and lacks some. The profile covers fewer than 400,000 clones, with roughly a tenth appearing a single time and over 0.95% taken by the ten largest. Study-wide results and caveats: In every one of the four CD4+ subsets, TCRB CDR3s were moderately but significantly shorter in Type 1 diabetes patients.

V and J are TRBV9 and TRBJ2-5, with a weak D call TRBD2 (5 bases). Sequenced sample: central memory CD4+ T cells from blood. The clonotype originates from a young man with type 1 diabetes. Here the CDR3 reads CASSVATGLQETQYF. In DNA form, the CDR3 reads TGTGCCAGCAGCGTAGCTACGGGATTACAAGAGACCCAGTACTTC.